A selection of T cell receptor beta chains follows, all from one sample in a study of blood T cell repertoires in COVID-19. This table comes from immunoSEQ multiplex PCR, and its TCRdb copy is limited to in-frame clones, with some not included. The sample has roughly 200,000 clones; 80% to 90% are singletons. The sample taken for sequencing was peripheral blood. The receptors shown here come from a woman at least 80 years old with acute or convalescent COVID-19. Each CDR3 is given with its conserved first and last residue. The D gene is left open where the match is weak. Where a row states a size, it is once, few, many or the class of an expanded clone; other rows omit it.

d_call: .
j_call: TRBJ1-4
clone_size: .
v_call: TRBV4-3
cdr3_aa: CASSQGRTNEKLFF
cdr3_nt: TGCGCCAGCAGCCAGGGGCGGACTAATGAAAAACTGTTTTTT

d_call: TRBD2
j_call: TRBJ2-5
clone_size: .
v_call: TRBV28
cdr3_aa: CASSSSVTRTSGIQETQYF
cdr3_nt: TGTGCCAGCAGTTCATCCGTTACAAGGACTAGCGGGATCCAAGAGACCCAGTACTTC

d_call: TRBD1
j_call: TRBJ1-2
clone_size: .
v_call: TRBV3-1/TRBV3-2
cdr3_aa: CASSHGDRLNYGYTF
cdr3_nt: TGTGCCAGCAGCCACGGGGACAGGCTTAACTATGGCTACACCTTC

d_call: TRBD1
j_call: TRBJ2-7
clone_size: once
v_call: TRBV11-2
cdr3_aa: CASSLDDAGTGAYEQYF
cdr3_nt: TGTGCCAGCAGCTTAGATGACGCCGGGACAGGGGCCTACGAGCAGTACTTC

d_call: .
j_call: TRBJ1-4
clone_size: once
v_call: TRBV3-1/TRBV3-2
cdr3_aa: CASSQGYTEKLFF
cdr3_nt: TGTGCCAGCAGCCAAGGGTACACTGAAAAACTGTTTTTT

d_call: TRBD1
j_call: TRBJ2-1
clone_size: .
v_call: TRBV3-1/TRBV3-2
cdr3_aa: CASSQAGTGNNEQFF
cdr3_nt: TGTGCCAGCAGCCAAGCCGGGACAGGGAACAATGAGCAGTTCTTC

d_call: .
j_call: TRBJ2-6
clone_size: .
v_call: TRBV6-5
cdr3_aa: CASSYWGPGANVLTF
cdr3_nt: TGTGCCAGCAGTTACTGGGGGCCTGGGGCCAACGTCCTGACTTTC

d_call: .
j_call: TRBJ1-5
clone_size: .
v_call: TRBV29-1
cdr3_aa: CSVAMSGTGLNQPQHF
cdr3_nt: TGCAGCGTTGCGATGTCTGGTACAGGACTAAATCAGCCCCAGCATTTT

d_call: .
j_call: TRBJ1-4
clone_size: .
v_call: TRBV28
cdr3_aa: CASSFWRRDRGEKLFF
cdr3_nt: TGTGCCAGCAGTTTTTGGAGACGCGACCGTGGGGAAAAACTGTTTTTT

d_call: TRBD1
j_call: TRBJ2-5
clone_size: .
v_call: TRBV29-1
cdr3_aa: CSVRPPGQVDRRETQYF
cdr3_nt: TGCAGCGTGCGGCCCCCGGGACAGGTAGACCGTCGCGAGACCCAGTACTTC

d_call: TRBD2
j_call: TRBJ2-1
clone_size: .
v_call: TRBV27
cdr3_aa: CASSFSGRDHNEQFF
cdr3_nt: TGTGCCAGCAGTTTTAGCGGGAGGGACCACAATGAGCAGTTCTTC

d_call: .
j_call: TRBJ1-2
clone_size: .
v_call: TRBV7-3
cdr3_aa: CASSYLTGSLSGYTF
cdr3_nt: TGTGCCAGTTCCTACCTGACAGGCTCCCTAAGTGGCTACACCTTC

d_call: .
j_call: TRBJ1-1
clone_size: few
v_call: TRBV6-6
cdr3_aa: CASSTRDNLNTEAFF
cdr3_nt: TGTGCCAGCAGTACTCGGGACAATTTGAACACTGAAGCTTTCTTT

d_call: TRBD1
j_call: TRBJ1-2
clone_size: .
v_call: TRBV5-4
cdr3_aa: CASSSPDRISYGYTF
cdr3_nt: TGTGCCAGCAGCTCGCCGGACAGGATAAGCTATGGCTACACCTTC

d_call: TRBD2
j_call: TRBJ2-1
clone_size: .
v_call: TRBV5-1
cdr3_aa: CASSLGLAGQEQFF
cdr3_nt: TGCGCCAGCAGCTTGGGCCTAGCGGGTCAGGAGCAGTTCTTC